This section outlines one TCR beta chain sequence together with its context. There is no known antigen for this receptor. It has no much larger one-base neighbor in the sample; base qualities were not kept. This sample was included in a study of blood T cell repertoires in COVID-19 (TCRdb year 2020). For context, the study as a whole: Collaborator samples came from the United States, Italy and Spain and covered acute and convalescent phases of COVID-19. The material from the prospective study consisted of cDNA or gDNA derived from T cells, B-cell-depleted T cells, or PBMCs. Where available, HLA class I and class II types were obtained from metadata supplied by the sample provider rather than from assay-based typing. The samples were drawn from the first 160 participants of the ongoing ImmuneRACE study and from over a thousand subjects provided by 6 global collaborators. Nearly every sample came with metadata listing a de-identified subject ID, COVID-19 status, age in years and sex. A freely available public database, intended as a resource for researchers studying the immune response to SARS-CoV-2, is where the repertoires were released. The dataset comprised deeply sampled blood TCRbeta repertoires from subjects exposed to, actively infected with, or recovered from COVID-19. The investigation overall reported the following: How much clinical and demographic metadata was included differed by source and by participant, and the metadata was provided uncurated.

V drops 8 bases and J drops 2 bases, leaving 13 bases in between. Based on the germline V gene, the CDR1 and CDR2 sequences are SNHLY and FYNNEI. The cysteine opens and the phenylalanine closes a CDR3 of 13 amino acids. Only the CDR3 region is kept as DNA, spanning 39 bases read in frame from base 1. Enrolling through a virtual design, the prospective study's participants ranged in age from about 18 to 100 years and lived across 20 to 25 United States geographic areas. Cohort assignment in the prospective study relied on participant-reported clinical history from a screening survey and a study questionnaire. Recovered participants in ImmuneRACE Cohort 3 were defined by two consecutive negative NP/OP PCR tests, clearance by a healthcare professional, or resolution of symptoms. Each participant in the prospective study had whole blood, serum and a nasopharyngeal or oropharyngeal swab collected by mobile phlebotomists. Additional blood draws and questionnaires over an approximately 2-month period could optionally be provided by prospective study participants. Before DNA extraction, prospective study blood samples were shipped either frozen or at room temperature.

The immunoSEQ Assay, a bias-controlled multiplex PCR, was used to amplify TCRbeta CDR3 regions from genomic DNA. The paper's data handling went like this. Within the assay, amplification of reference gene primers was used to estimate how many nucleated cells each sample contained. Sequence reads were collapsed and filtered to measure the absolute abundance of every unique TCRbeta CDR3 rearrangement. For each sample, productive Simpson clonality was calculated as the square root of Simpson's diversity index over productive rearrangements. Sourced from immuneACCESS, this table was stored by TCRdb with only in-frame sequences that have V and J called. A share of the clones is absent; for the studies checked, an unresolved V gene accounts for under half, and the remainder has no known explanation. D and trimming come from the DNA, and the V and J calls and clone size come from that table. In this sample the table shows 150,000 to 200,000 clones, 75% to 85% of which occur a single time. The ten largest account for about 15% of the sample.

The receptor was derived from a man aged 50 to 60 who had recovered from COVID-19. Sequenced material: PBMCs or T cells enriched from blood (not recorded which). The rearrangement combines TRBV2 with TRBJ2-7; the D gene is unclear. In nucleotides, the sequence is TGTGCCAGCCTGGCGTCCGAGGCCTACGAGCAGTACTTC. It specifies CASLASEAYEQYF.